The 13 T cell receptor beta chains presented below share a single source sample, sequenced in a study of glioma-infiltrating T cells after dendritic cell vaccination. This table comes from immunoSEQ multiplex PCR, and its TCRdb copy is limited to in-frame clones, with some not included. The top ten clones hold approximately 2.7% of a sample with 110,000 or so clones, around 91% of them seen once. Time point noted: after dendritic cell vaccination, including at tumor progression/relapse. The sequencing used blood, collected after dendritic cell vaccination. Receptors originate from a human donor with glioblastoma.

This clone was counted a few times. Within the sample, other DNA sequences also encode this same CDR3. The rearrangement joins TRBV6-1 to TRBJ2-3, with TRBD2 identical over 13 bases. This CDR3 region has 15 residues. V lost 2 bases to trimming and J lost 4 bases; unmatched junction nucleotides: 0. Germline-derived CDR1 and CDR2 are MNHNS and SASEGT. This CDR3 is CASSETSGGADTQYF. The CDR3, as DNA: TGTGCCAGCAGTGAAACTAGCGGGGGGGCAGATACGCAGTATTTT.

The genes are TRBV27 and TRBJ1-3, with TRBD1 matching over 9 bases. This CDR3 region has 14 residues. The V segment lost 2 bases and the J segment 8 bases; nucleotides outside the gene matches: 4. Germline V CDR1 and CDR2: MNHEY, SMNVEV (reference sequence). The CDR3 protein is CASSLAQGADTIYF. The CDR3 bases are TGTGCCAGCAGTTTAGCACAGGGGGCGGACACCATATATTTT.

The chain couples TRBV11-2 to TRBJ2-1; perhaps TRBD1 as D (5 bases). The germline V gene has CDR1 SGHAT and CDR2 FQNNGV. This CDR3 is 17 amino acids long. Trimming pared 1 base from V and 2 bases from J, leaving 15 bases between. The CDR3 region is CASSLVAGSLTYNEQFF. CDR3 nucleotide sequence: TGTGCCAGCAGCTTAGTTGCAGGGTCACTAACCTACAATGAGCAGTTCTTC.

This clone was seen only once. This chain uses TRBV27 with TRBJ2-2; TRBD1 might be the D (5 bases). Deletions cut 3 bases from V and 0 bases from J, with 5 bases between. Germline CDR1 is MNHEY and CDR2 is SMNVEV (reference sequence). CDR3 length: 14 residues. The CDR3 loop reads CASSLTANTGELFF. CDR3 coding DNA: TGTGCCAGCAGTTTGACAGCGAACACCGGGGAGCTGTTTTTT.

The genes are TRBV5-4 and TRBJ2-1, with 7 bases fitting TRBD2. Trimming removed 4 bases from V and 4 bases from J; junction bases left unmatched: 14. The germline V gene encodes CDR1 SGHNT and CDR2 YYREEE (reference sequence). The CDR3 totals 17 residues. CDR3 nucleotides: TGTGCCAGCAGCCCCCCTTCGAGGCGGGAGATTTACAATGAGCAGTTCTTC. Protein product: CASSPPSRREIYNEQFF.

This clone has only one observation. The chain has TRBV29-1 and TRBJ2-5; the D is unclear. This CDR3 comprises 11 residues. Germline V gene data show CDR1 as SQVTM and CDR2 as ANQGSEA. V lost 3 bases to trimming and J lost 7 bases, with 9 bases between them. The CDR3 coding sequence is TGCAGCGTTGATTCTTCGGGGACCCAGTACTTC. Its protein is CSVDSSGTQYF.

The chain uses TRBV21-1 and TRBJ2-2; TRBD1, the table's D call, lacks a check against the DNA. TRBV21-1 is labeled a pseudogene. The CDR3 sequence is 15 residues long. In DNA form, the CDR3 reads TGTGCCAGCAGCAAAGTAAGGGGTGACTCCGGGGAGCTGTTTTTT. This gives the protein CASSKVRGDSGELFF.

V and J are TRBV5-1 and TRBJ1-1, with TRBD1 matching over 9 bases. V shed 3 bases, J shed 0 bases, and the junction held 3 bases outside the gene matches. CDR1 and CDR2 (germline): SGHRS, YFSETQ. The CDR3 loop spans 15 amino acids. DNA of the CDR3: TGCGCCAGCAGCTCACAGGGGGCACTGAACACTGAAGCTTTCTTT. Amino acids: CASSSQGALNTEAFF.

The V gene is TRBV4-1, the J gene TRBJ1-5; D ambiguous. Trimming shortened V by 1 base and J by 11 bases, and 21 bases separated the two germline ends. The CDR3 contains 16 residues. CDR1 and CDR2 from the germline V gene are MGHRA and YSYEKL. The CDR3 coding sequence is TGCGCCAGCAGCCAAGGGGGTGATCTGCGGGGAGAGGCCCAGCATTTT. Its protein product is CASSQGGDLRGEAQHF.

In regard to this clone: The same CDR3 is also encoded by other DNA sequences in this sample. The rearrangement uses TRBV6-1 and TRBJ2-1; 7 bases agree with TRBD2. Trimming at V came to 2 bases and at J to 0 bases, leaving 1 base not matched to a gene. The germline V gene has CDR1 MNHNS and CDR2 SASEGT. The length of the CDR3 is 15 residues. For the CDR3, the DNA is TGTGCCAGCAGTGAAACGGGGGGCTCCTACAATGAGCAGTTCTTC. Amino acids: CASSETGGSYNEQFF.

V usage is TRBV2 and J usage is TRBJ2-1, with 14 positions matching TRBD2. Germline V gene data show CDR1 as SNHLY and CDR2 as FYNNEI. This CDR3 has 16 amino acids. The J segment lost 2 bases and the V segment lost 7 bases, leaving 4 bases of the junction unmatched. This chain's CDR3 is CASNRLAGGAYNEQFF. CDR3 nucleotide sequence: TGTGCCAGCAACCGACTAGCGGGGGGGGCCTACAATGAGCAGTTCTTC.

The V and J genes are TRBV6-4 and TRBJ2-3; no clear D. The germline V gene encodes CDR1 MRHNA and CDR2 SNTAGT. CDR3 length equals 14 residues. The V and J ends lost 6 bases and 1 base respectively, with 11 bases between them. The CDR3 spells CASSAQQGTDTQYF. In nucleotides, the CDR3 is TGTGCCAGCAGCGCCCAGCAGGGCACAGATACGCAGTATTTT.

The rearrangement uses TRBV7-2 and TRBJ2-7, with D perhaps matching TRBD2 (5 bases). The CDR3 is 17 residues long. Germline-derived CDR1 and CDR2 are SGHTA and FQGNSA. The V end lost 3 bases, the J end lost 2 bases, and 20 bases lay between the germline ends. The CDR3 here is CASSFGPPGSGAYEQYF. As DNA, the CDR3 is TGTGCCAGCAGCTTTGGACCCCCGGGGAGCGGTGCCTACGAGCAGTACTTC.